This record covers a single TCR beta chain. The CDR3 is made up of 12 amino acids. Germline lookup yields CDR1 SQVTM and CDR2 ANQGSEA. Trimming removed 1 base from V and 2 bases from J, with 6 bases in between. The data stem from a study of blood T cell repertoires in COVID-19. Overall study: T cells, B-cell-depleted T cells, or PBMCs supplied cDNA or gDNA.

Original processing methods: The authors estimated nucleated cell counts from reference gene primer amplification. Only in-frame clones appear in the TCRdb table, and some are missing; sequencing was by immunoSEQ multiplex PCR. V, J and clone size derive from that table, while D and trimming were established from the DNA sequence. Of about 210,000 clones in the sample, 90% are singletons; the top ten hold 0.95% to 1.5%. Donors in Cohort 3 counted as recovered after two negative PCRs, clearance, or symptom resolution. The TCR was taken from a man aged 25-45 years who had recovered from COVID-19. The V gene is TRBV29-1, the J gene TRBJ2-7; D not resolved. Specimen: PBMCs or T cells enriched from blood (not recorded which). CDR3 region: CSVEAETYEQYF. In DNA form, the CDR3 reads TGCAGCGTTGAAGCGGAGACCTACGAGCAGTACTTC.